The text below deals with one T cell receptor beta chain. These data come from a study of blood T cell repertoires in COVID-19. Study at large: Sites in the United States, Italy and Spain provided acute and convalescent COVID-19 samples.

Germline CDR1 reads MDHEN; CDR2 reads SYDVKM. Trimming removed 2 bases from V and 0 bases from J, with 5 bases in between. This CDR3 has 15 amino acids. Individuals drawn from around 25 US areas were roughly 18 to 89 years old. Participant-given clinical history determined each cohort assignment. Authors' methods: Estimated nucleated cell counts came from reference gene primer amplification. Profiling relied on immunoSEQ multiplex PCR, and the TCRdb table lists in-frame clones only, not all of them. V and J calls and clone size are copied from that table; D and trimming were computed from the DNA. The sample lists around 290,000 clones; 80% to 95% were seen once.

The rearrangement uses TRBV28 and TRBJ2-6; no clear D gene. The sample consisted of PBMCs or T cells enriched from blood (not recorded which). This receptor was identified in a woman aged 25 to 39 who had recovered from COVID-19. Written as DNA, the CDR3 is TGTGCCAGCAGTTTAGCGCGCTCTGGGGCCAACGTCCTGACTTTC. Translated, it gives CASSLARSGANVLTF.